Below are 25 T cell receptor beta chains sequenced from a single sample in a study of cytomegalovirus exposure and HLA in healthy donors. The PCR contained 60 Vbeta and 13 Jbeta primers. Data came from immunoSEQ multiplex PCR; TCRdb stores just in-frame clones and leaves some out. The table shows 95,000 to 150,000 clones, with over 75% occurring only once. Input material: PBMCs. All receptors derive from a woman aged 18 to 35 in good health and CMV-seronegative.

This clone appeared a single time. CDR3 loop: CASSPGDSAFF. The CDR3 DNA reads as TGCGCCAGCAGTCCAGGGGATAGCGCTTTCTTT. The chain recombines TRBV10-1 with TRBJ1-1; a weak D match, TRBD1 (6 bases). V was shortened by 5 bases and J by 11 bases, with 12 bases between the two germline ends. Germline CDR1 and CDR2: WNHNN and SYGVQD (reference sequence). CDR3 length: 11 amino acids.

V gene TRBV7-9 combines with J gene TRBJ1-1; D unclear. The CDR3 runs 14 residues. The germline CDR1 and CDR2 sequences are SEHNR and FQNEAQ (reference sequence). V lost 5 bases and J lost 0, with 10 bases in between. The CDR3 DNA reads TGTGCCAGCAGCCGGGAGCTCCTGAACACTGAAGCTTTCTTT. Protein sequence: CASSRELLNTEAFF.

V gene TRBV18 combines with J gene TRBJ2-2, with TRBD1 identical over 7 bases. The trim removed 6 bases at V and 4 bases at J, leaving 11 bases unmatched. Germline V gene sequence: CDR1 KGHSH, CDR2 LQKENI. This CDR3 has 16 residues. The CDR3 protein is CASSLQGQASTGELFF. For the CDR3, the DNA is TGTGCCAGCTCTCTGCAAGGACAGGCGAGCACCGGGGAGCTGTTTTTT.

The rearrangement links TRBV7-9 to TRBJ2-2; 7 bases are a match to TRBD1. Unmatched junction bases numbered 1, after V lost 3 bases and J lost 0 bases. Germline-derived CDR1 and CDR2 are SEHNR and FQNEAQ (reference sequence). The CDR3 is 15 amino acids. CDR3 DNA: TGTGCCAGCAGCTTCGGGACAGCGAACACCGGGGAGCTGTTTTTT. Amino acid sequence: CASSFGTANTGELFF. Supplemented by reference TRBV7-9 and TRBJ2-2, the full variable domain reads DTGVSQNPRHKITKRGQNVTFRCDPISEHNRLYWYRQTLGQGPEFLTYFQNEAQLEKSRLLSDRFSAERPKGSFSTLEIQRTEQGDSAMYLCASSFGTANTGELFFGEGSRLTVL.

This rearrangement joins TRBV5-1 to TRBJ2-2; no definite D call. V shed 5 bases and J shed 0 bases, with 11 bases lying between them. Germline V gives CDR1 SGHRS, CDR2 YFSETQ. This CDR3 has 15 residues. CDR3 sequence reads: CASRSDIANTGELFF. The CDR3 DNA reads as TGCGCCAGCAGGTCCGACATCGCGAACACCGGGGAGCTGTTTTTT.

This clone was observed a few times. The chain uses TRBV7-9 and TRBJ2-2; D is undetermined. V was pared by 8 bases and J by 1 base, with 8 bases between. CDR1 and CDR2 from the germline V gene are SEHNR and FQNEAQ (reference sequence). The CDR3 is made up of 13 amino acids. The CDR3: CASGLMNTGELFF. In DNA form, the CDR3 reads TGTGCCAGCGGGCTGATGAACACCGGGGAGCTGTTTTTT.

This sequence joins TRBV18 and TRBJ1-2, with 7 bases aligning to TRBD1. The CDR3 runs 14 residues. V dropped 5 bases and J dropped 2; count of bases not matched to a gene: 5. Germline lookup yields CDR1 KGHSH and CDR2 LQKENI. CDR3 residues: CASSEGARNYGYTF. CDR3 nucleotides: TGTGCCAGCTCAGAGGGGGCGCGGAACTATGGCTACACCTTC.

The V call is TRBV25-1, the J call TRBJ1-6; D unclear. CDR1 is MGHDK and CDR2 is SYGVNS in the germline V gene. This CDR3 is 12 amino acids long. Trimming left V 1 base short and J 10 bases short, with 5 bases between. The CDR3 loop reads CASSESSSPLHF. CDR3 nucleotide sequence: TGTGCCAGCAGTGAATCAAGCTCACCCCTCCACTTT. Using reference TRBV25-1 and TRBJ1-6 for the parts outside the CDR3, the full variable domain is EADIYQTPRYLVIGTGKKITLECSQTMGHDKMYWYQQDPGMELHLIHYSYGVNSTEKGDLSSESTVSRIRTEHFPLTLESARPSHTSQYLCASSESSSPLHFGNGTRLTVT.

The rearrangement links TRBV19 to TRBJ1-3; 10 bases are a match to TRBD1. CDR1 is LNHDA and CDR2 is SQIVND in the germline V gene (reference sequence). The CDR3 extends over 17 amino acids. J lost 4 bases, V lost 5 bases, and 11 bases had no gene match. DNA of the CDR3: TGTGCCAGTAGTCCCCCCCGACAGGGGGCGAGGGGAAACACCATATATTTT. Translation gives CASSPPRQGARGNTIYF.

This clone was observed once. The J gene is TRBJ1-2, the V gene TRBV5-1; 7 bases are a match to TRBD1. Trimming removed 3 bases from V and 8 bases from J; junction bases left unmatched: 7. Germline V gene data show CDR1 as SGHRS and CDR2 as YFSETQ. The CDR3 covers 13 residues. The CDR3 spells CASSSRQGEGYTF. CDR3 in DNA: TGCGCCAGCAGCTCCCGACAGGGTGAGGGCTACACCTTC.

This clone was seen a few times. The CDR3 sequence: CASSRGGGTSGIYNEQFF. CDR3 sequence (DNA): TGTGCCAGCAGCCGAGGAGGGGGGACTAGCGGGATCTACAATGAGCAGTTCTTC. The chain links TRBV14 to TRBJ2-1; 13 positions agree with TRBD2. The CDR3 length is 18 residues. CDR1 is SGHDN and CDR2 is FVKESK in the germline V gene. The V and J ends lost 4 bases and 3 bases, in that order; junction bases with no gene match: 9.

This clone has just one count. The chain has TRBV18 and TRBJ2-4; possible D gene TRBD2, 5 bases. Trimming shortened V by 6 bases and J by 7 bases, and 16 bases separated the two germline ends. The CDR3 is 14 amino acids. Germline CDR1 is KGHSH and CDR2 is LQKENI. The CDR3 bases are TGTGCCAGCTCTTTCACCGTCGCGGGTAACATTCAGTACTTC. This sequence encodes CASSFTVAGNIQYF. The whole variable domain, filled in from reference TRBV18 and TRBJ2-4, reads NAGVMQNPRHLVRRRGQEARLRCSPMKGHSHVYWYRQLPEEGLKFMVYLQKENIIDESGMPKERFSAEFPKEGPSILRIQQVVRGDSAAYFCASSFTVAGNIQYFGAGTRLSVL.

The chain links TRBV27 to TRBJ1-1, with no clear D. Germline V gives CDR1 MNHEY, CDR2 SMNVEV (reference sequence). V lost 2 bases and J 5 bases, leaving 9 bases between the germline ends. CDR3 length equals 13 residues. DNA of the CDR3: TGTGCCAGCAGTTTACGGGTTTGGACTGAAGCTTTCTTT. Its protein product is CASSLRVWTEAFF.

CDR3 amino acids: CASSPLPRTDYGYTF. Written as DNA, the CDR3 is TGTGCCAGCAGCCCGCTACCTCGGACAGACTATGGCTACACCTTC. The chain employs TRBV7-8 and TRBJ1-2; D may be TRBD1 (6 bases). With 5 bases removed from V and 3 bases from J, the gap between germline ends came to 16 bases. The CDR3 is made up of 15 amino acids. CDR1 and CDR2 (germline): SGHVS, FQNEAQ.

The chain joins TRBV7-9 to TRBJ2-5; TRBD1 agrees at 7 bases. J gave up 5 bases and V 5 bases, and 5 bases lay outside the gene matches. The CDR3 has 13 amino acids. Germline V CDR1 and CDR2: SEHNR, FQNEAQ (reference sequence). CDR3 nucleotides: TGTGCCAGCAGCCGAGGGGGCGTGGAGACCCAGTACTTC. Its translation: CASSRGGVETQYF.

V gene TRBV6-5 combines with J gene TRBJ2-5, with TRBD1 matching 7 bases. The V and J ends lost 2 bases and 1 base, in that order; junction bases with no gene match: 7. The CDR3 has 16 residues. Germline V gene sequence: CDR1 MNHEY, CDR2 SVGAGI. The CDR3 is CASSYGAGGFQETQYF. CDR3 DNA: TGTGCCAGCAGTTACGGGGCAGGGGGTTTCCAAGAGACCCAGTACTTC.

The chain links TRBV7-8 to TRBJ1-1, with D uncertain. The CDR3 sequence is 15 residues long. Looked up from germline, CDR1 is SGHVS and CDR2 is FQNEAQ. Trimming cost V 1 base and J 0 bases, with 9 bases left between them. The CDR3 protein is CASSLEVGMNTEAFF. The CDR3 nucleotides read TGTGCCAGCAGCTTAGAGGTCGGGATGAACACTGAAGCTTTCTTT.

In nucleotides, the CDR3 is TGTGCCAGCACTCAAAGGGGGTTCTATAACTATGGCTACACCTTC. It encodes CASTQRGFYNYGYTF. The chain employs TRBV6-1 and TRBJ1-2, with D maybe TRBD1 (6 bases). The ends were cut back, 7 bases at V and 1 base at J, with 16 bases in the middle. CDR1 and CDR2 (germline): MNHNS, SASEGT. This CDR3 spans 15 amino acids.

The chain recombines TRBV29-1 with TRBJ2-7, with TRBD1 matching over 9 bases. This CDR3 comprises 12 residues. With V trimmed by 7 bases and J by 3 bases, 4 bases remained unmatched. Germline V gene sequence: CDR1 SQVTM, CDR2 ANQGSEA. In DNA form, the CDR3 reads TGCAGCGCGGGACAGGGCCGCTACGAGCAGTACTTC. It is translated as CSAGQGRYEQYF.

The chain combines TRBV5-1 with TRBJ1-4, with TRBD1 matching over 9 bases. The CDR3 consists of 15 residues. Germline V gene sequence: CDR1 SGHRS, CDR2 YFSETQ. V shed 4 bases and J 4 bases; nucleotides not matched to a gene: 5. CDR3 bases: TGCGCCAGCAGCGTACAGGGGGCTCATAATGAAAAACTGTTTTTT. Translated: CASSVQGAHNEKLFF.

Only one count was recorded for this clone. The CDR3 DNA reads as TGTGCCAGCAGTTACTCTTTGGGACAGGGTGTTCAGCCCCAGCATTTT. Translating it yields CASSYSLGQGVQPQHF. The chain carries TRBV6-6 and TRBJ1-5; 9 nucleotides line up with TRBD1. This CDR3 spans 16 amino acids. Germline V gene lookup returns CDR1 MNHNY and CDR2 SVGAGI (reference sequence). Trimming removed 0 bases from V and 6 bases from J; junction bases left unmatched: 6.

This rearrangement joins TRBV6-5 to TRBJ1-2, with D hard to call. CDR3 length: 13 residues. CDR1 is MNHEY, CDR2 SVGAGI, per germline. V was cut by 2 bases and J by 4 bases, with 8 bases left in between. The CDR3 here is CASSYEGFYGYTF. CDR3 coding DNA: TGTGCCAGCAGTTACGAGGGTTTCTATGGCTACACCTTC.

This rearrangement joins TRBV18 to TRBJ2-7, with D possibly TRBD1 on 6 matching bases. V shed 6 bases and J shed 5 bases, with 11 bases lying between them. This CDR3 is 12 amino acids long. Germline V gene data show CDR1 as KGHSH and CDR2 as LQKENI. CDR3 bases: TGTGCCAGCTCCCGAAGGACAGACGAGCAGTACTTC. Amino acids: CASSRRTDEQYF.

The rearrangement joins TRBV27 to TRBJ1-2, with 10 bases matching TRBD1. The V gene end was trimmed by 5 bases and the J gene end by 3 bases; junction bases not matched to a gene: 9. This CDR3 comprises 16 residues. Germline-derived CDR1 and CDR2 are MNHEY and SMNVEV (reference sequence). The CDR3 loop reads CASSSNPGQGHYGYTF. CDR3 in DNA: TGTGCCAGCAGTAGTAACCCGGGACAGGGGCACTATGGCTACACCTTC.

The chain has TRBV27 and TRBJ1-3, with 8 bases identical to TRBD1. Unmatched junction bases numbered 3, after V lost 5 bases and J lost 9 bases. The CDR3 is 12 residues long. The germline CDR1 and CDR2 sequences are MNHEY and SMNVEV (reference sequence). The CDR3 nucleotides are TGTGCCAGCAGTAATGGACAGGGCACCATATATTTT. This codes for CASSNGQGTIYF.